This is a list of T cell receptor beta chains from one sample in a study of CD8+ T cells in alopecia areata. Libraries were prepared by immunoSEQ multiplex PCR; TCRdb keeps only in-frame clonotypes and omits some of them. This repertoire shows fewer than 250,000 clones, approximately 60% found once; its top ten account for 0.65% to 0.7%. The input for sequencing was CD4+ T cells sorted from blood, taken at week 4, from a patient treated with tofacitinib. These receptor sequences come from a human donor with alopecia areata. Each CDR3 is given without its conserved first and last residue. Size is stated for part of the rows, as once, few or many counts, or as a class when the clone is expanded.

clone_size j_call v_call cdr3_aa
- TRBJ1-2 TRBV6-1 ASSVDDANYGYT
- TRBJ2-2 TRBV10-3 AILSSGTPANTGELF
- TRBJ1-1 TRBV23-1 ASSTGDTEAF
- TRBJ2-1 TRBV7-9 ASSLGIYNEQF
few TRBJ2-7 TRBV5-1 ASSLESYEQY
few TRBJ2-1 TRBV27 ASQHLAAINEQF
- TRBJ2-1 TRBV11-2 ASSPRTRLNEQF
- TRBJ2-1 TRBV7-9 ASSLEIPGEQF
- TRBJ1-4 TRBV30 AWSPDDRDEKLF
- TRBJ2-7 TRBV29-1 SVEVSYEQY
- TRBJ1-1 TRBV30 AGSGANTEAF